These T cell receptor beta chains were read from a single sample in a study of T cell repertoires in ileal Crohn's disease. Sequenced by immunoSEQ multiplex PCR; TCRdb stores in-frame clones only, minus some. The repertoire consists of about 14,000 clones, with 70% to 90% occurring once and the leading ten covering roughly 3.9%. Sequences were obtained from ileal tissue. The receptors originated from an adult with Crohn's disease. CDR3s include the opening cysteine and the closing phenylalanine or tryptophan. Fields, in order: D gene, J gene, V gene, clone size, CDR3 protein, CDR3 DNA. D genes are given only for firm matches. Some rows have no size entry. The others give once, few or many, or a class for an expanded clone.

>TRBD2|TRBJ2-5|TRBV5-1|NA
CASIMSGSPKETQYF
TGCGCCAGCATCATGAGCGGGAGTCCCAAAGAGACCCAGTACTTC
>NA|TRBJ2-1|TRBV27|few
CASSLSSMLTEQFF
TGTGCCAGCAGTTTATCTAGCATGTTAACTGAGCAGTTCTTC
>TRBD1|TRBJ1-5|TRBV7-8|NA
CASRAGQGSNQPQHF
TGTGCCAGCAGGGCAGGACAGGGGAGCAATCAGCCCCAGCATTTT
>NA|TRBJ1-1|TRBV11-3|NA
CASSPNGAVEAFF
TGTGCCAGCAGCCCGAATGGGGCGGTTGAAGCTTTCTTT
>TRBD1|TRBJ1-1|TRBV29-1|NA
CSVEQGLSYEAFF
TGCAGCGTCGAACAGGGGCTTTCCTATGAAGCTTTCTTT
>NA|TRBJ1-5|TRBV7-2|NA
CASSTTGYSNQPQHF
TGTGCCAGCAGCACCACAGGTTATAGCAATCAGCCCCAGCATTTT
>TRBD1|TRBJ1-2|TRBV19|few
CASRDRATGYTF
TGTGCCAGTAGGGACAGGGCAACCGGCTACACCTTC
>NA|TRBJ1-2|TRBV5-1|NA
CASSPTGQGFGGYTF
TGCGCCAGCAGCCCAACTGGGCAGGGATTCGGTGGCTACACCTTC
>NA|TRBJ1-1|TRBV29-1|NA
CSVVGQLNTEAFF
TGCAGCGTTGTAGGACAATTGAACACTGAAGCTTTCTTT
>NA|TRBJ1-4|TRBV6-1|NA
CASSEAARANEKLFF
TGTGCCAGCAGTGAAGCGGCGAGGGCTAATGAAAAACTGTTTTTT
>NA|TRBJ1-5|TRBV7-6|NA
CASSLDAGQPQHF
TGTGCCAGCAGCTTAGACGCGGGACAGCCCCAGCATTTT
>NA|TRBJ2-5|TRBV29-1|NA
CSVARTAILQETQYF
TGCAGCGTTGCCCGGACAGCGATCCTCCAAGAGACCCAGTACTTC
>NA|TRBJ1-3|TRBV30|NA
CAWSPDSISGNTIYF
TGTGCCTGGAGTCCGGACAGCATCTCTGGAAACACCATATATTTT
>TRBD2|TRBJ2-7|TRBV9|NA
CASSVASGGAYEQYF
TGTGCCAGCAGCGTAGCTAGCGGGGGGGCTTACGAGCAGTACTTC
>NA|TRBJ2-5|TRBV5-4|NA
CASSPPGGVFQETQYF
TGTGCCAGCAGCCCTCCCGGCGGGGTATTCCAAGAGACCCAGTACTTC
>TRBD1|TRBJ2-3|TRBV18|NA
CASSGLRGQTDTQYF
TGTGCCAGCTCGGGTCTCAGGGGGCAGACAGATACGCAGTATTTT
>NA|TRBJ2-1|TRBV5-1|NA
CASSLSRWEQFF
TGCGCCAGCAGCTTGAGCCGTTGGGAGCAGTTCTTC
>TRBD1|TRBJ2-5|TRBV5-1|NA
CASSTTPGQGETQYF
TGCGCCAGCAGCACTACTCCGGGACAGGGGGAGACCCAGTACTTC
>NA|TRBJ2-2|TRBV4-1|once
CASSQASDDTGELFF
TGCGCCAGCAGCCAGGCTAGCGACGACACCGGGGAGCTGTTTTTT
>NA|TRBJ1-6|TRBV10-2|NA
CASSGRAGGNSPLHF
TGCGCCAGCAGTGGTCGGGCAGGCGGGAATTCACCCCTCCACTTT
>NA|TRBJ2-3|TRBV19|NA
CASRPAGRTDTQYF
TGTGCCAGTAGGCCGGCGGGTAGGACAGATACGCAGTATTTT
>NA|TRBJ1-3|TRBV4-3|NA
CASSPTGQSSGNTIYF
TGCGCCAGCAGCCCAACAGGACAGTCCTCTGGAAACACCATATATTTT
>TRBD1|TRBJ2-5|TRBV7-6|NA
CASSHGQGWETQYF
TGTGCCAGCAGCCACGGACAGGGATGGGAGACCCAGTACTTC